A selection of T cell receptor beta chains follows, all from one sample in a study of blood T cell repertoires in COVID-19. The data were produced by immunoSEQ multiplex PCR, yet TCRdb's version contains in-frame clones alone and is incomplete. The table records 150,000 to 200,000 clones, roughly 93% of them present only once. The sample was peripheral blood. The receptors originated from a woman aged 60-75 years with COVID-19, enrolled during active disease. The CDR3 runs from the conserved cysteine through the conserved F or W. A D gene is named only where the DNA matches it firmly. Clone size, where shown, is once, few, many, or a class for clones that have expanded.

v_call	j_call	clone_size	d_call	cdr3_aa	cdr3_nt
TRBV6-5	TRBJ1-4	.	.	CATAGIANEKLFF	TGTGCCACCGCAGGGATCGCTAATGAAAAACTGTTTTTT
TRBV5-1	TRBJ1-1	.	.	CASSLDDRPKAFF	TGCGCCAGCAGCTTGGACGACAGGCCGAAAGCTTTCTTT
TRBV4-1	TRBJ1-5	.	.	CASSQAFAAHLNQPQHF	TGCGCCAGCAGCCAAGCATTTGCAGCGCATCTTAATCAGCCCCAGCATTTT
TRBV9	TRBJ2-7	.	TRBD1	CASSVASTGYWGQGVYEQYF	TGTGCCAGCAGCGTAGCTAGCACGGGCTATTGGGGTCAGGGGGTCTACGAGCAGTACTTC
TRBV12-5	TRBJ2-3	.	.	CASGFYRNTDTQYF	TGTGCTAGTGGTTTCTACAGGAATACCGATACGCAGTATTTT
TRBV11-3	TRBJ2-3	.	.	CASSLVGGLGDTQYF	TGTGCCAGCAGCTTAGTCGGGGGACTGGGGGATACGCAGTATTTT
TRBV11-2	TRBJ2-1	.	.	CASSTYSRRRRYNEQFF	TGTGCCAGCAGCACATATTCTCGGCGGAGACGCTACAATGAGCAGTTCTTC
TRBV6-5	TRBJ1-1	.	.	CASSQRGGQNEAFF	TGTGCCAGCAGTCAACGCGGGGGGCAGAATGAAGCTTTCTTT
TRBV9	TRBJ1-1	.	.	CASSSQTGNTEAFF	TGTGCCAGCAGCTCCCAGACTGGGAACACTGAAGCTTTCTTT
TRBV4-2	TRBJ2-2	.	TRBD2	CASSQERGGTGELFF	TGTGCCAGCAGCCAAGAGCGGGGGGGCACCGGGGAGCTGTTTTTT
TRBV5-1	TRBJ1-6	.	TRBD1	CASSWGQGGYNSPLHF	TGCGCCAGCAGCTGGGGACAGGGGGGGTATAATTCACCCCTCCACTTT
TRBV19	TRBJ1-2	few	TRBD1	CASTQGERYGYTF	TGTGCCAGTACTCAGGGGGAACGCTATGGCTACACCTTC
TRBV7-2	TRBJ1-6	.	.	CASSLEADSPLHF	TGTGCCAGCAGCTTAGAAGCGGATTCACCCCTCCACTTT
TRBV14	TRBJ1-4	.	.	CASSHNNRGGEKLFF	TGTGCCAGCAGCCACAACAACCGGGGTGGCGAAAAACTGTTTTTT
TRBV12-3/TRBV12-4	TRBJ1-2	.	TRBD1	CASSFGTGGYTF	TGTGCCAGCAGTTTCGGGACAGGGGGGTACACCTTC
TRBV4-2	TRBJ1-2	.	.	CASSQDTGTNYGYTF	TGTGCCAGCAGCCAAGATACAGGGACTAACTATGGCTACACCTTC
TRBV30	TRBJ1-2	.	.	CAWSLRLDYGYTF	TGTGCCTGGAGTTTGCGGCTTGACTATGGCTACACCTTC
TRBV9	TRBJ2-2	.	TRBD2	CASSPATSGNTGELFF	TGTGCCAGCAGCCCCGCGACTAGCGGGAACACCGGGGAGCTGTTTTTT
TRBV19	TRBJ2-7	.	TRBD1	CASNTGGNSYEQYF	TGTGCCAGTAATACAGGGGGGAACTCCTACGAGCAGTACTTC
TRBV19	TRBJ2-1	once	TRBD2	CASRAGTSYNEQFF	TGTGCCAGTAGAGCCGGGACTAGCTACAATGAGCAGTTCTTC
TRBV6-1	TRBJ1-5	.	TRBD1	CASSEWTGANQPQHF	TGTGCCAGCAGTGAATGGACAGGGGCCAATCAGCCCCAGCATTTT
TRBV4-3	TRBJ2-3	.	.	CASSQEARGSADTQYF	TGCGCCAGCAGCCAAGAGGCTAGGGGTTCCGCAGATACGCAGTATTTT
TRBV9	TRBJ1-1	.	.	CASSVVGLGENTEAFF	TGTGCCAGCAGCGTAGTAGGTTTAGGGGAGAACACTGAAGCTTTCTTT
TRBV2	TRBJ1-2	.	.	CASALGARSSYGYTF	TGTGCCAGCGCCCTGGGGGCAAGATCGTCCTATGGCTACACCTTC
TRBV6-5	TRBJ1-1	.	TRBD1	CASRDREAEAFF	TGTGCCAGCAGAGACAGGGAGGCTGAAGCTTTCTTT
TRBV30	TRBJ1-2	.	TRBD1	CAWGDRDYGYTF	TGTGCCTGGGGTGACAGGGACTATGGCTACACCTTC
TRBV19	TRBJ2-5	.	.	CASSITPTDQETQYF	TGTGCCAGTAGTATAACCCCGACAGACCAAGAGACCCAGTACTTC
TRBV6-6	TRBJ1-5	.	.	CATRGLTSNQPQHF	TGTGCCACTAGGGGCCTGACTAGCAATCAGCCCCAGCATTTT
TRBV15	TRBJ1-5	.	TRBD1	CATSRDRINQPQHF	TGTGCCACCAGCAGGGACAGGATCAATCAGCCCCAGCATTTT
TRBV12-3/TRBV12-4	TRBJ1-2	.	.	CASTKQGYYGYTF	TGTGCCAGCACCAAACAGGGATACTATGGCTACACCTTC
TRBV11-1	TRBJ1-2	.	TRBD1	CASTRSRTGDGYTF	TGTGCCAGCACCCGTTCCCGGACAGGGGATGGCTACACCTTC
TRBV5-5	TRBJ1-1	.	TRBD1	CASSWDRMNTEAFF	TGTGCCAGCAGCTGGGACAGAATGAACACTGAAGCTTTCTTT
TRBV12-3/TRBV12-4	TRBJ1-1	.	.	CASSTTQNTEAFF	TGTGCCAGCAGTACAACCCAGAACACTGAAGCTTTCTTT
TRBV5-8	TRBJ1-3	.	.	CASSLPGLGNTIYF	TGTGCCAGCAGCTTACCGGGGTTGGGAAACACCATATATTTT
TRBV7-2	TRBJ1-2	.	.	CASSSVPAGGYTF	TGTGCCAGCAGTTCCGTTCCGGCAGGTGGCTACACCTTC
TRBV5-8	TRBJ2-1	.	.	CASSLTGSFNEQFF	TGTGCCAGCAGCCTAACAGGGTCTTTCAATGAGCAGTTCTTC
TRBV9	TRBJ1-5	.	.	CASSPAGTSDQPQHF	TGTGCCAGCAGCCCGGCGGGGACTTCCGATCAGCCCCAGCATTTT
TRBV29-1	TRBJ2-1	.	TRBD1	CSVEALIRQGFYNEQFF	TGCAGCGTTGAAGCCCTTATCCGACAGGGGTTCTACAATGAGCAGTTCTTC
TRBV7-2	TRBJ2-7	.	.	CASRVDSDPSYEQYF	TGTGCCAGCAGGGTCGACAGCGACCCCTCCTACGAGCAGTACTTC
TRBV4-2	TRBJ2-3	.	TRBD2	CASSPGSGDTDTQYF	TGTGCCAGCAGCCCGGGTAGCGGGGACACAGATACGCAGTATTTT
TRBV7-9	TRBJ1-4	.	TRBD1	CASSLMGQSNEKLFF	TGTGCCAGCAGCTTAATGGGACAGTCCAATGAAAAACTGTTTTTT
TRBV6-1	TRBJ1-2	.	TRBD1	CASSEEAGGGDGYTF	TGTGCCAGCAGTGAAGAAGCAGGGGGTGGGGATGGCTACACCTTC
TRBV7-2	TRBJ2-1	.	TRBD1	CASSLAGPTGRNSYNEQFF	TGTGCCAGCAGCTTAGCCGGTCCGACAGGGAGAAACTCCTACAATGAGCAGTTCTTC
TRBV30	TRBJ2-5	.	TRBD1	CAWGGQGAWDQETQYF	TGTGCCTGGGGAGGACAGGGGGCGTGGGACCAAGAGACCCAGTACTTC
TRBV6-5	TRBJ1-6	.	.	CASSYRGFNSPLHF	TGTGCCAGCAGTTACAGGGGTTTCAATTCACCCCTCCACTTT
TRBV4-1	TRBJ1-3	.	.	CASSHRTGPGNTIYF	TGCGCCAGCAGCCATAGAACAGGGCCAGGAAACACCATATATTTT
TRBV15	TRBJ1-1	.	.	CASSRDLKEGTEAFF	TGTGCCTCCTCCCGGGACCTGAAGGAGGGCACTGAAGCTTTCTTT
TRBV30	TRBJ1-2	.	TRBD1	CAWRAGGGIDYGYTF	TGTGCCTGGAGGGCAGGGGGCGGAATTGACTATGGCTACACCTTC
TRBV6-6	TRBJ2-3	.	.	CASTHGDTQYF	TGTGCCAGCACCCACGGAGATACGCAGTATTTT
TRBV6-2/TRBV6-3	TRBJ2-2	.	TRBD2	CASSYSGLAGANTGELFF	TGTGCCAGCAGTTACTCCGGACTAGCGGGGGCCAACACCGGGGAGCTGTTTTTT
TRBV2	TRBJ2-7	.	.	CASGLEATSYEQYF	TGTGCCAGCGGGCTGGAGGCAACGTCCTACGAGCAGTACTTC
TRBV5-6	TRBJ1-6	.	.	CASSLGKSSYNSPLHF	TGTGCCAGCAGCTTGGGCAAGAGCTCCTATAATTCACCCCTCCACTTT
TRBV6-5	TRBJ2-5	.	.	CASSYRLGGQETQYF	TGTGCCAGCAGTTATCGATTGGGAGGCCAAGAGACCCAGTACTTC
TRBV30	TRBJ1-4	.	TRBD1	CAWRADRGREKLFF	TGTGCCTGGAGGGCGGACAGGGGTCGGGAAAAACTGTTTTTT
TRBV6-5	TRBJ2-7	.	.	CASSTSEALTYEQYF	TGTGCCAGCAGTACCTCCGAGGCTCTCACCTACGAGCAGTACTTC